This T cell receptor (beta chain) was sequenced during a study of monozygotic twins with inflammatory bowel disease. Notes on this clonotype: What it binds is not known.

Findings of the study overall: Especially where disease activity was present, IBD patients had fewer clonotypes in common with others than healthy twins did.

This CDR3 contains 20 residues. Per the germline V gene, CDR1 is LNHDA and CDR2 is SQIVND (reference sequence). cDNA for each sample came from eight separate reactions. UMIs containing a 6-nucleotide sample barcode were added via template switching. TCRdb reprocessed the 5' RACE reads, with one entry per CDR3 protein and no DNA. The sample holds fewer than 400,000 distinct CDR3 sequences. This chain uses TRBV19 with TRBJ2-7; TCRdb calls TRBD1, which cannot be checked without DNA. The receptor's source is a human donor with ulcerative colitis or Crohn's disease, or a healthy co-twin of an affected twin (not recorded which). Sequenced: blood. The CDR3 loop reads CASIGFGGQGAGQGTYEQYF.